The following is a TCR beta chain sequence with its context. Its antigen is undetermined. The sample originates from a study of T cells after yellow fever vaccination. Regarding the study as a whole: Abundant clonotypes from the bulk population could contaminate FACS-sorted repertoires. The study re-detected most primary-vaccination clones after the booster (approximately 97% CD4, just over 85% CD8). A weaker secondary response peaked on day 5, the primary on day 15.

5'RACE template switching produced TCR cDNA carrying a universal primer site and UMIs. TCRdb re-analysed the 5' RACE reads in MiXCR, keeping a single row per CDR3 protein. The sample records under 550,000 distinct CDR3 sequences, around a fifth being singletons. The clonotype was recovered from a man aged 18 to 30 who received the YFV17D yellow fever vaccine. Material: PBMCs, obtained less than 25 days after the first yellow fever vaccination.

The CDR3 DNA reads TGTGCCAGCATTAAGGGGACAGGGGGCTGGTATGAGCAGTTCTTC. Protein: CASIKGTGGWYEQFF. V gene TRBV5-6 combines with J gene TRBJ2-1; TRBD1 matches 12 bases. The CDR3 is 15 residues long. Unmatched junction bases numbered 9, after V lost 6 bases and J lost 8 bases. Per the germline V gene, CDR1 is SGHDT and CDR2 is YYEEEE.